The clone carrying this T cell receptor (beta chain) was recorded only once. What it binds is not known. The record originates from a study of CD8 T cells in Susac syndrome. Study outcomes and limitations: The TCR sequencing and HLA analysis in the study involved a relatively small number of individuals, as the study acknowledged.

The CDR3 length is 16 residues. Germline trimming cut 4 bases from V and 0 bases from J; bases unmatched to any gene: 9. Germline loops: CDR1 SGHRS, CDR2 YFSETQ. Healthy donors constituted the control group, matched for age and sex. TEMRA cells were enriched by FACS, and CD4+ and CD8+ T cells were negatively isolated. Roughly 0.45 to 1 ug RNA was reverse transcribed with random hexamers. immunoSEQ multiplex PCR amplified TCR beta CDR3 across 54 Vbeta, 13 Jbeta. MiXCR, applied by TCRdb to the immunoSEQ multiplex PCR reads, yields one record per CDR3 protein. The sample contains 100,000 to 150,000 distinct CDR3 sequences, 90% to 95% of which appear only once.

The genes are TRBV5-1 and TRBJ2-7, with 8 positions matching TRBD2. The TCR comes from a human donor in good health. Material for sequencing was CD4+ T cells from PBMCs. CDR3 in amino acids: CASSPDSGGSSYEQYF. In DNA, the CDR3 is TGCGCCAGCAGCCCCGACTCGGGGGGGAGCTCCTACGAGCAGTACTTC. The variable domain in full, completed from reference TRBV5-1 and TRBJ2-7, reads KAGVTQTPRYLIKTRGQQVTLSCSPISGHRSVSWYQQTPGQGLQFLFEYFSETQRNKGNFPGRFSGRQFSNSRSEMNVSTLELGDSALYLCASSPDSGGSSYEQYFGPGTRLTVT.